This entry lists 21 T cell receptor beta chains sequenced from one sample in a study of tumor and adjacent non-tumor tissue in lung cancer. This sample's RNA came from whole unsorted tissue. This non-tumor lung sample came from over 3 cm beyond the tumor edge. A modified ARM-PCR protocol with three rounds of nested PCR amplified TCRbeta. A single record per CDR3 protein comes from TCRdb applying MiXCR to the multiplex PCR reads. The data hold approximately 68,000 distinct CDR3 sequences, with roughly three quarters observed a single time. Source material: distant non-tumor lung tissue. These receptors were collected from a man between 60 and 70 years old with non-small cell lung cancer.

Concerning this clonotype itself: One end of the junction does not line up with germline, which may come from a read error. This rearrangement joins TRBV11-2 to TRBJ1-5; D not certain. CDR3 size: 13 residues. In germline, CDR1 is SGHAT, CDR2 FQNNGV. The CDR3 is CTSRFTDNQPQHF. In DNA, the CDR3 is TGTACCAGCAGATTCACCGACAATCAGCCCCAGCATTTT. The full variable domain, in which reference TRBV11-2 and TRBJ1-5 provide the parts outside the CDR3, is EAGVAQSPRYKIIEKRQSVAFWCNPISGHATLYWYQQILGQGPKLLIQFQNNGVVDDSQLPKDRFSAERLKGVDSTLKIQPAKLEDSAVYLCTSRFTDNQPQHFGDGTRLSIL.

Concerning this clonotype: A clone one base away is much larger, so this may be a read error. This chain uses TRBV4-1 with TRBJ1-1; the D is unclear. This CDR3 spans 16 amino acids. Germline values: CDR1 MGHRA, CDR2 YSYEKL. V lost 0 bases, J lost 4 bases, and 15 bases lay in between. The CDR3 loop reads CASSQEVWAGATEAFF. Here the CDR3 DNA reads TGCGCCAGCAGCCAAGAAGTTTGGGCTGGTGCCACTGAAGCTTTCTTT.

V and J are TRBV7-9 and TRBJ2-2, with D unclear. The CDR3 is 14 amino acids. V lost 1 base and J lost 4, with 7 bases in between. From germline, CDR1 is SEHNR and CDR2 FQNEAQ (reference sequence). CDR3 DNA sequence: TGTGCCAGCAGCTTAGACGTAGTCACCGGGGAGCTGTTTTTT. Translating gives CASSLDVVTGELFF.

Regarding this clonotype: A junction boundary mismatches the germline segment, possibly from a read error. V gene TRBV11-1 combines with J gene TRBJ2-2; the D gene is possibly TRBD1 (7 bases). Germline V lookup: CDR1 SGHAT, CDR2 FQDESV (reference sequence). The CDR3 is 14 residues long. The CDR3 reads CTSRRQGGTGELLF. The CDR3 DNA sequence: TGTACCAGCCGACGACAGGGAGGAACCGGGGAGCTGTTATTT.

The chain is built from TRBV7-9 and TRBJ2-7; D is perhaps TRBD2 (7 bases). With 5 bases removed from V and 7 bases from J, the gap between germline ends came to 18 bases. Germline V gives CDR1 SEHNR, CDR2 FQNEAQ (reference sequence). CDR3 size: 14 residues. CDR3 coding DNA: TGTGCCAGCAGCACCCTCACGGGGGGCACTGAGCAGTACTTC. Amino acid sequence: CASSTLTGGTEQYF.

As concerns this clonotype: An end of the junction does not agree with germline; a read error may underlie this. V and J are TRBV30 and TRBJ2-1; D possibly corresponds to TRBD2 (5 bases). In germline, CDR1 is GTSNPN, CDR2 SVGIG (reference sequence). The CDR3 runs to 15 residues. The chain's CDR3 is CVWSPSMASSVGQFF. The CDR3 DNA reads as TGTGTCTGGAGTCCCTCGATGGCTAGCAGTGTGGGGCAGTTCTTC.

A remark on this clonotype: Sequence at one end of the junction differs from germline and may be a read error. The chain couples TRBV29-1 to TRBJ2-7, with D possibly being TRBD1 (7 bases). Per germline, CDR1 SQVTM and CDR2 ANQGSEA. The CDR3 runs 13 residues. CDR3 residues: CTVDQGGTYEQYF. The DNA of the CDR3 is TGCACCGTTGATCAGGGGGGAACCTACGAGCAGTACTTC.

Remarks on this clonotype: The junction and the germline gene differ at one end; a read error may be behind it. The rearrangement links TRBV6-5 to TRBJ2-7; 11 bases map to TRBD1. The CDR3 consists of 15 residues. CDR1 and CDR2 (germline): MNHEY, SVGAGI. The CDR3 loop reads CASSSGQGASYEHYF. Written as DNA, the CDR3 is TGTGCCAGTAGTTCAGGACAGGGGGCCTCCTACGAGCACTACTTC.

The sample holds one count of this clonotype. Its ends do not fully match the called genes, so a read error is possible. The chain joins TRBV5-4 to TRBJ2-1; TRBD1 agrees at 10 bases. Looked up from germline, CDR1 is SGHNT and CDR2 is YYREEE (reference sequence). CDR3 length: 14 amino acids. CDR3 residues: CVSSAMTGGHEQFF. CDR3 DNA: TGTGTCAGCAGTGCTATGACAGGGGGCCATGAGCAGTTCTTC.

Of note for this clonotype: A much larger clone lies a single base off, so this may be a read error. V usage is TRBV6-5 and J usage is TRBJ1-5; D not certain. The germline CDR1 and CDR2 sequences are MNHEY and SVGAGI. Trimming took off 6 bases at V and 0 bases at J, with 12 bases between the two ends. This CDR3 has 15 residues. As DNA, the CDR3 is TGTGCCAGCAGCCGTTCAGTTGGTAGCAATCAGCCCCAGCATTTT. Its translation: CASSRSVGSNQPQHF.

A remark on this clonotype: A much more abundant neighbour one base away suggests this may be a read error. DNA of the CDR3: TGCAGTGCTAGTTTTGGGGGCGGTGCAGAGACCCAGTACTTC. Protein: CSASFGGGAETQYF. The chain joins TRBV20-1 to TRBJ2-5; D may be TRBD1 (6 bases). Trimming pared 3 bases from V and 4 bases from J, leaving 15 bases between. CDR1 DFQATT and CDR2 SNEGSKA come from the germline V gene (reference sequence). The CDR3 consists of 14 residues.

A remark on this clonotype: The conserved final phenylalanine or tryptophan is absent from the CDR3, which likely points to a read error. The DNA is left out, because the CDR3 cannot be placed on it with certainty; the CDR3 is given as TCRdb lists it. The rearrangement joins TRBV6-5 to TRBJ1-2; TRBD1, the D gene given by the table, was not confirmed from the DNA. CDR1 MNHEY and CDR2 SVGAGI come from the germline V gene. The CDR3 extends over 15 residues, inclusive of both ends. This CDR3 is CAGSYSKGSGYGFTV.

The J gene is TRBJ2-1, the V gene TRBV14; D is perhaps TRBD2 (6 bases). Germline V gene lookup returns CDR1 SGHDN and CDR2 FVKESK. The CDR3 has 15 amino acids. V lost 10 bases and J lost 0, with 16 bases in between. CDR3 DNA sequence: TGTGCCAATCAGGCGGGACGGTCCTCCTACAATGAGCAGTTCTTC. This gives the protein CANQAGRSSYNEQFF.

Comment on this clonotype: An end of the junction does not agree with germline; a read error may underlie this. The V gene is TRBV11-1, the J gene TRBJ2-2; tentative D call: TRBD2 (5 bases). This CDR3 has 14 amino acids. Germline loops: CDR1 SGHAT, CDR2 FQDESV (reference sequence). The CDR3 region is CVSSYTSGTGLLFF. In nucleotides, the CDR3 is TGTGTCAGCAGTTATACTAGTGGCACCGGGCTGCTGTTTTTT.

There are many counts of this clonotype. CDR3 nucleotides: TGTGCCAGCACCACTCACGGGACAGGGAGGGATGAGCAGTTCTTC. Translated: CASTTHGTGRDEQFF. The rearrangement links TRBV12-3 or TRBV12-4 to TRBJ2-1; TRBD1 aligns across 9 bases. The CDR3 is made up of 15 amino acids. V was clipped by 7 bases and J by 8 bases; unmatched bases: 12.

This clonotype was detected a few times. The junction departs from the called germline gene at one end, perhaps through a read error. The rearrangement uses TRBV7-9 and TRBJ2-1; no firm D call. The CDR3 is 12 amino acids. Germline assignment: CDR1 SEHNR and CDR2 FQNEAQ (reference sequence). This CDR3 reads CASSFGRDEQFF. The CDR3 region has the DNA TGTGCCAGTAGCTTCGGCAGAGATGAGCAGTTCTTC.

The chain employs TRBV29-1 and TRBJ2-7, with TRBD1 matching 9 bases. The CDR3 contains 14 residues. From germline, CDR1 is SQVTM and CDR2 ANQGSEA. V lost 5 bases and J lost 5; bases outside the gene matches: 10. The DNA for the CDR3 is TGCAGCGTTATAGACCCGGACAGGGGCAACGAGCAGTACTTC. As protein: CSVIDPDRGNEQYF.

This clonotype came up many times. This chain joins TRBV2 and TRBJ2-2; D not certain. CDR3 length: 14 residues. Per the germline V gene, CDR1 is SNHLY and CDR2 is FYNNEI. The V end lost 4 bases, the J end lost 2 bases, and 8 bases lay between the germline ends. The CDR3 bases are TGTGCCAGCAGTGCTAACAGAAACACCGGGGAGCTGTTTTTT. Protein product: CASSANRNTGELFF.

As regards this clonotype: The junction differs from germline at one of its ends, possibly a read error. The chain combines TRBV14 with TRBJ2-2; D possibly corresponds to TRBD2 (5 bases). This CDR3 region has 15 residues. Germline V gene data show CDR1 as SGHDN and CDR2 as FVKESK. The CDR3 region is CASSQVRAATGVLFF. The CDR3 DNA reads as TGTGCCAGCAGCCAAGTTAGAGCGGCCACTGGGGTGCTGTTTTTT.

This clonotype was counted many times. The chain combines TRBV9 with TRBJ2-1; 10 nucleotides agree with TRBD1. The V and J ends lost 4 bases and 3 bases, in that order; junction bases with no gene match: 4. In germline, CDR1 is SGDLS, CDR2 YYNGEE. CDR3 length: 15 residues. CDR3 protein: CASSQGQGGYNEQFF. The CDR3 DNA is TGTGCCAGCAGCCAAGGACAGGGGGGCTACAATGAGCAGTTCTTC.

This clonotype appeared once. The genes are TRBV12-3 or TRBV12-4 and TRBJ2-5; D remains unclear. The length of the CDR3 is 13 residues. V shed 6 bases and J shed 8 bases, with 16 bases lying between them. The chain's CDR3 is CASSVSPQDTQYF. CDR3 nucleotide sequence: TGTGCCAGCAGCGTATCCCCCCAGGACACCCAGTACTTC.